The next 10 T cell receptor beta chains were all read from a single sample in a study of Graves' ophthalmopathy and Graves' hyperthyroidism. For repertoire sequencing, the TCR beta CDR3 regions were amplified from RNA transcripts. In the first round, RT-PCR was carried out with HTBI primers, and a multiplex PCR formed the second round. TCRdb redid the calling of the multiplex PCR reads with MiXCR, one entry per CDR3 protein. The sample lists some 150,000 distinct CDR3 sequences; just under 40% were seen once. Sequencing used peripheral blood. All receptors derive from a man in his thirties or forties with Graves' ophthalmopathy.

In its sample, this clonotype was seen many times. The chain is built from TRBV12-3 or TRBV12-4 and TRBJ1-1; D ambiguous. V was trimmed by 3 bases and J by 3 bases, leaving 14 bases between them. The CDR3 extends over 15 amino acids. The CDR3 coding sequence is TGTGCCAGCAGTTTGTCCCAGAAATTTTACACTGAAGCTTTCTTT. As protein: CASSLSQKFYTEAFF.

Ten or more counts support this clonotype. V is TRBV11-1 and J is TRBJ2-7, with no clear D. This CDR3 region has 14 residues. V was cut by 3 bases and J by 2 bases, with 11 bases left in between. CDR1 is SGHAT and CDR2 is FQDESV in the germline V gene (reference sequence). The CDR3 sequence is CASSFVVGTYEQYF. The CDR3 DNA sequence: TGTGCCAGCAGCTTTGTCGTGGGAACCTACGAGCAGTACTTC.

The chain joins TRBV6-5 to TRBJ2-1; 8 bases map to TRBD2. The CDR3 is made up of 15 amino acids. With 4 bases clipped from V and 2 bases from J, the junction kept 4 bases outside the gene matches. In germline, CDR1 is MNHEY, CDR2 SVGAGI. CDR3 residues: CASSSTSETYNEQFF. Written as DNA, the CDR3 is TGTGCCAGCAGTTCGACTAGCGAAACCTACAATGAGCAGTTCTTC.

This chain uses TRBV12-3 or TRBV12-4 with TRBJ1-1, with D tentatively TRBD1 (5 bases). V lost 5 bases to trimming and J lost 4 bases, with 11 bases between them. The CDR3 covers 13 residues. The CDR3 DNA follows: TGTGCCAGCAGTCGTAGACAGCGCACTGAAGCTTTCTTT. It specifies CASSRRQRTEAFF.

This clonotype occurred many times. The CDR3 here is CASSWIWGPGYEQYF. In DNA form, the CDR3 reads TGTGCCAGCAGCTGGATTTGGGGACCGGGGTACGAGCAGTACTTC. The rearrangement links TRBV11-2 to TRBJ2-7; D may be TRBD1 or TRBD2 (5 bases each). The length of the CDR3 is 15 residues. The V and J ends lost 4 bases and 4 bases respectively, with 17 bases between them. Germline V gene sequence: CDR1 SGHAT, CDR2 FQNNGV.

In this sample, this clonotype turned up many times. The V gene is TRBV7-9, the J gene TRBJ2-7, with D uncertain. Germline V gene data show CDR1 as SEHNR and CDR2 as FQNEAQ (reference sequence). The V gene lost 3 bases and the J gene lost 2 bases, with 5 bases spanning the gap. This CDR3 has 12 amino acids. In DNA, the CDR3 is TGTGCCAGCAGCTTTAATCCCTACGAGCAGTACTTC. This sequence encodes CASSFNPYEQYF.

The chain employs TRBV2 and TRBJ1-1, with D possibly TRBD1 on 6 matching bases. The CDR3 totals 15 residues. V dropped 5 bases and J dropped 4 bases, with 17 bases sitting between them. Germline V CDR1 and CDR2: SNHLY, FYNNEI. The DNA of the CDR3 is TGTGCCAGCAGTCCCTACTCAGGGGTCGGCACTGAAGCTTTCTTT. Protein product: CASSPYSGVGTEAFF.

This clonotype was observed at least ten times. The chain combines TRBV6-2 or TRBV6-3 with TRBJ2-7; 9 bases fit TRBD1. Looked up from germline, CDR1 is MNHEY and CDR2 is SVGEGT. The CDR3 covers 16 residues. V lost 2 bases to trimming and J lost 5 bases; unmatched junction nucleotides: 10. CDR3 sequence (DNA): TGTGCCAGCAGTTACCCCACCGGACAGGGGTTCAACGAGCAGTACTTC. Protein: CASSYPTGQGFNEQYF.

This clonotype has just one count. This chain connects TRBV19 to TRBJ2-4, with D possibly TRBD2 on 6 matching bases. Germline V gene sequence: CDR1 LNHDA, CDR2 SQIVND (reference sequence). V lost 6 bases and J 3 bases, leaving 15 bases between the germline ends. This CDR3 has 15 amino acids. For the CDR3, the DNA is TGTGCCAGTAGGGGTGTTGGGGGAGGCAAAAACATTCAGTACTTC. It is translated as CASRGVGGGKNIQYF.

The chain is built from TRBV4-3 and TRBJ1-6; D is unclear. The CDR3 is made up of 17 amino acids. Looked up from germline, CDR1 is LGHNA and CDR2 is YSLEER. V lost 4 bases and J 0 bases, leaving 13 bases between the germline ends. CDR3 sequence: CASSPKARSSYNSPLHF. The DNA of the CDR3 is TGCGCCAGCAGCCCCAAGGCAAGGAGCTCCTATAATTCACCCCTCCACTTT.